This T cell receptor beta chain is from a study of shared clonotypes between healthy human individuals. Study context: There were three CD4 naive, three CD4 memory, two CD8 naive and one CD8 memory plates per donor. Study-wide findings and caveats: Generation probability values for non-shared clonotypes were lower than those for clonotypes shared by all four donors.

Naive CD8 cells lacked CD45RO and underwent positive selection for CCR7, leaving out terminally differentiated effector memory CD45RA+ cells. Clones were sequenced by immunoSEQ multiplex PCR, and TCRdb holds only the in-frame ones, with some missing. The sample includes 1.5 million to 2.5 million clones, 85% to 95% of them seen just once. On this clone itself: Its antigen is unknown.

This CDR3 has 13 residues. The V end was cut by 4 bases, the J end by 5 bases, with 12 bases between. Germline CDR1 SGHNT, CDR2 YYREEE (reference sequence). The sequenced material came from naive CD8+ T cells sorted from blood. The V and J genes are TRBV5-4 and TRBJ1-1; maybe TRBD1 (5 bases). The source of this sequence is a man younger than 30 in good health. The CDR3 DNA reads TGTGCCAGCAGCGGTGGGGGGGTGACTGAAGCTTTCTTT. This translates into CASSGGGVTEAFF.